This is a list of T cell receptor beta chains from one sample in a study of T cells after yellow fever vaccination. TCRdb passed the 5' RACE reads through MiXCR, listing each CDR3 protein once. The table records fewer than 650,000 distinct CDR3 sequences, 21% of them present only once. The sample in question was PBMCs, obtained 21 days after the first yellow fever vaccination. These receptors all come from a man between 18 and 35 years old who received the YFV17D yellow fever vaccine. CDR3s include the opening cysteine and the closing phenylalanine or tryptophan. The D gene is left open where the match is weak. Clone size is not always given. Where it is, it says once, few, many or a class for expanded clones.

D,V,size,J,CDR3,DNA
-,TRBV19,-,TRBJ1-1,CATKNRVDTEAFF,TGTGCCACCAAGAACAGGGTGGACACTGAAGCTTTCTTT
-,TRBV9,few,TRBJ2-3,CASSVGPGAGEAQYF,TGTGCCAGCAGCGTAGGACCGGGCGCCGGGGAGGCGCAGTATTTT
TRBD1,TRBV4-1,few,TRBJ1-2,CASSQTGVYGYTF,TGCGCCAGCAGCCAAACAGGGGTTTATGGCTACACCTTC
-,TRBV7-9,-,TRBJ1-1,CASSRPRGLNTEAFF,TGTGCCAGCAGCCGTCCGAGGGGCTTGAACACTGAAGCTTTCTTT
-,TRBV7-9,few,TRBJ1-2,CASSLDSGSDYGYTF,TGTGCCAGCAGCTTGGATTCAGGGTCGGACTATGGCTACACCTTC
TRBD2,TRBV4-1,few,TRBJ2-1,CASSHSGGAYNEQFF,TGCGCCAGCAGCCATAGCGGGGGGGCCTACAATGAGCAGTTCTTC
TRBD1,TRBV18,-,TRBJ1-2,CASSPSGQVDGYTF,TGTGCCAGCTCACCGTCCGGACAGGTCGATGGCTACACCTTC
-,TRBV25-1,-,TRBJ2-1,CASSAGQSSYNEQFF,TGTGCCAGCAGCGCGGGACAGAGCTCCTACAATGAGCAGTTCTTC
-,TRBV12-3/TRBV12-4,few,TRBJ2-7,CASSLARGPYEQYF,TGTGCCAGCAGTTTAGCCAGGGGTCCCTACGAGCAGTACTTC
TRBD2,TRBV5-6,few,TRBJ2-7,CASNNPREGDFEQYF,TGTGCCAGCAACAACCCCCGGGAGGGAGACTTCGAGCAGTACTTC
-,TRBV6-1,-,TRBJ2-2,CASSEPPRELFF,TGTGCCAGCAGTGAACCGCCGAGGGAGCTGTTTTTT
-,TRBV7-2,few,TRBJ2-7,CASSLDLKGSYEQYF,TGTGCCAGCAGCTTGGACCTCAAGGGCTCCTACGAGCAGTACTTC
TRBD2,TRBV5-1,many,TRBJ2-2,CASRSPSGGSNTGELFF,TGCGCCAGCAGAAGCCCTAGCGGGGGGTCGAACACCGGGGAGCTGTTTTTT
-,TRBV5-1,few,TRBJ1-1,CASSLWGTDEAFF,TGCGCCAGCAGCTTGTGGGGAACAGATGAAGCTTTCTTT
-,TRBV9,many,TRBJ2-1,CASSVRRGSSSYNEQFF,TGTGCCAGCAGCGTGAGAAGGGGCTCCAGCTCCTACAATGAGCAGTTCTTC
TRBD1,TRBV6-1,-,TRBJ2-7,CASSDPGTALQAQYF,TGTGCCAGCAGTGACCCCGGGACAGCTCTTCAGGCGCAGTACTTC
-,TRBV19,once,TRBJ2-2,CASEVTTGGGWRELFF,TGTGCCAGTGAGGTGACCACCGGGGGCGGGTGGCGGGAGCTGTTTTTT
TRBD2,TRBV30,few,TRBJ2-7,CAWRALAGLSYEQYF,TGTGCCTGGAGAGCCTTAGCGGGGTTGTCCTACGAGCAGTACTTC
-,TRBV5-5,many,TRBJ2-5,CASSLGGKETQYF,TGTGCCAGCAGCCTGGGTGGGAAAGAGACCCAGTACTTC
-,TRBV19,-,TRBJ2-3,CASSIYEGLPGTDTQYF,TGTGCCAGTAGTATCTACGAGGGACTGCCGGGCACAGATACGCAGTATTTT
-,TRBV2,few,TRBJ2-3,CASSVQRYTDTQYF,TGTGCCAGCAGTGTTCAGAGGTACACAGATACGCAGTATTTT
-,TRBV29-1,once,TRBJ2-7,CSVETEYEQYF,TGCAGCGTTGAAACAGAGTACGAGCAGTACTTC
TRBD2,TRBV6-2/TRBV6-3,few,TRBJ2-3,CASSYLAGGRTDTQYF,TGTGCCAGCAGTTACCTAGCGGGGGGCCGCACAGATACGCAGTATTTT
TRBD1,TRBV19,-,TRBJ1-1,CASARQGYGETEAFF,TGTGCCAGTGCAAGACAGGGGTATGGAGAGACTGAAGCTTTCTTT
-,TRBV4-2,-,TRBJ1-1,CASSLGFFGASMNTEAFF,TGTGCCAGCAGCCTAGGATTCTTTGGGGCGTCCATGAACACTGAAGCTTTCTTT
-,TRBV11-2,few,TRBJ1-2,CASSTPVVAGDYGYTF,TGTGCCAGCAGCACCCCGGTAGTGGCAGGGGACTATGGCTACACCTTC
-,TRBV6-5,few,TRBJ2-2,CASSYSSGAYTGELFF,TGTGCCAGCAGTTACTCTTCAGGGGCCTACACCGGGGAGCTGTTTTTT
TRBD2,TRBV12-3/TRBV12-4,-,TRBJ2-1,CASSRKGLAGHEQFF,TGTGCCAGCAGCCGGAAGGGACTAGCGGGTCATGAGCAGTTCTTC
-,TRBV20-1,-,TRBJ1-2,CSAHTQYGYTF,TGCAGTGCCCATACTCAGTATGGCTACACCTTC